This T cell receptor beta chain comes out of a study of tumor and adjacent non-tumor tissue in lung cancer (dated by TCRdb to 2017 to 2018). Broadly, across the study: By cancer type, the cohort comprised eleven to twelve adenocarcinoma patients, a couple of squamous cell carcinoma patients and 1 small cell lung cancer patient. For each patient, one tumor sample and one normal lung sample were taken, giving approximately 29 paired specimens that underwent TCRbeta CDR3 sequencing. Using bulk TCRbeta repertoires from over 14 lung cancer patients, the study set lung tumor tissue side by side with matched distant non-tumor lung tissue. A total of some 130 million productive TCRbeta reads were generated by sequencing, corresponding to an average of roughly 4.1 million reads per sample. Among the roughly 15 patients, ages ranged from about 30 to 85 years, around ten were men and 5 were women, and disease was TNM stage I to III.

The CDR3 measures 14 amino acids from cysteine to phenylalanine. Only CDR3 DNA remains: 42 bases, in frame from the first base. The germline V gene supplies CDR1 LGHNA and CDR2 YNFKEQ. V loses 0 bases, J loses 13 bases, and the germline ends lie 19 bases apart. Libraries were made using multiplex PCR. TCRdb names Illumina HiSeq 2500 as the instrument used. TCRbeta libraries were constructed through three rounds of nested PCR with primers (Table S4) according to protocols modified from ARM-PCR. Before sequencing, PCR products of 200-500 bp were excised from the gel and purified with the QIAquick gel extraction kit. Per the authors' processing: Trimmomatic was used to clean the reads, FLASH was used to merge the reads into complete CDR3 sequences, and MiTCR was used to assign the reads to V(D)J germline segments. Clonal diversity was calculated as the inverse Simpson's index using VDJtools. In-frame sequences lacking a premature stop codon were counted as productive reads. Using fastp trimming at Q25 and MiXCR clonotype assembly, TCRdb reanalyzed the public sequencing data and kept in-frame beta chains. Merged by CDR3 protein, the rows form single entries marked with the most common genes and DNA. TCRdb, not the original authors, processed these V and J calls. The sample yields about 100,000 distinct CDR3 sequences; over 55% were counted once. The biggest ten clones account for approximately 18% of the sample.

RNA was isolated from bulk unsorted tissue, and RNA quality was assessed with a NanoDrop ND-1000 and an Agilent 2100. Distant non-tumor tissue taken more than 3 cm from the tumor edge was used as the normal lung sample. The donors were newly diagnosed lung cancer patients admitted for thoracic surgery in China from August to November 2014 who had not received prior chemotherapy. Patients with previous radiotherapy or chemotherapy, or with another concurrent cancer, were excluded from the study. Surgical tissue pieces of 1-2 cm3 were preserved in RNAlater solution and were kept at -80 degrees C until use. A note on this clonotype: Its antigen is unknown. No quality values exist for individual bases; no much larger clone is one base distant.

Study-wide findings and limitations: Younger patients had significantly higher TCR diversity, and higher tumor TCR diversity was associated with shorter overall and disease-free survival. The methods do not name the sequencing platform or mention unique molecular identifiers. With only about 16 patients in the cohort, the authors noted that larger samples and more detailed clinical data are needed. Significantly higher TCR diversity (inverse Simpson) was observed in tumor tissue than in normal lung tissue (around 450 vs 150, P = 0.0075, Mann-Whitney U test). Because peripheral blood was not sequenced, the blood TCRbeta repertoires of the lung cancer patients in the study went unexamined. The top 100 clones made up a significantly larger cumulative share of the repertoire in normal lung than in tumor tissue.

The receptor was derived from a man aged 30 to 39 with non-small cell lung cancer. Sequences were obtained from distant non-tumor lung tissue. Recombination linked TRBV4-2 to TRBJ2-7, with the D gene call left open. The DNA reads TGTGCCAGCAGCCAAGATGCCAGCGAGGAGTCGTTATACTTC. Its protein product is CASSQDASEESLYF.